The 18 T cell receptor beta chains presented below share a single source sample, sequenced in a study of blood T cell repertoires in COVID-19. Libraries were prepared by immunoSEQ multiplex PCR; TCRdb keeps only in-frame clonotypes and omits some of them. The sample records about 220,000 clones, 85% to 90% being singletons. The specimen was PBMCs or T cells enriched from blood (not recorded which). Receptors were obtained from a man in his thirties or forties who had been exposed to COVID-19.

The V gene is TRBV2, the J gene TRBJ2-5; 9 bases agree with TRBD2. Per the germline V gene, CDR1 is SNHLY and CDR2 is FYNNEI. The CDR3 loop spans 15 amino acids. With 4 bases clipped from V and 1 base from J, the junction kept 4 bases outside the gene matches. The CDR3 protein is CASSGSGGSQETQYF. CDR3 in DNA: TGTGCCAGCAGTGGAAGCGGGGGGTCCCAAGAGACCCAGTACTTC.

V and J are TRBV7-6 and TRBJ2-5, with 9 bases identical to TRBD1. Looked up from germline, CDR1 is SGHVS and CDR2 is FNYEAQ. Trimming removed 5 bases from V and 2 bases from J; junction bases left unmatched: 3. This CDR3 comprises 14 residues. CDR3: CASSVGTGQETQYF. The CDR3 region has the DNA TGTGCCAGCAGCGTAGGGACAGGGCAAGAGACCCAGTACTTC. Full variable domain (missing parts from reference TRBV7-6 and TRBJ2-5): GAGVSQSPRYKVTKRGQDVALRCDPISGHVSLYWYRQALGQGPEFLTYFNYEAQQDKSGLPNDRFSAERPEGSISTLTIQRTEQRDSAMYRCASSVGTGQETQYFGPGTRLLVL.

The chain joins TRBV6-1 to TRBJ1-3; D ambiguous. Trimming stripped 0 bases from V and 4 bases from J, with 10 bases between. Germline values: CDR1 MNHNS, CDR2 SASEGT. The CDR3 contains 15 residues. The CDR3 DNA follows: TGTGCCAGCAGTGAAGCGCGAGGCAGAGGAAACACCATATATTTT. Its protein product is CASSEARGRGNTIYF.

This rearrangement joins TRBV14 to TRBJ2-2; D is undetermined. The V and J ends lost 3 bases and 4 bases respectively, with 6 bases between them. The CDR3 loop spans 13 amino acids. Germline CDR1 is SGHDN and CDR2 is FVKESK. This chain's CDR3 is CASSQELTGELFF. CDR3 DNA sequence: TGTGCCAGCAGCCAGGAGCTCACCGGGGAGCTGTTTTTT.

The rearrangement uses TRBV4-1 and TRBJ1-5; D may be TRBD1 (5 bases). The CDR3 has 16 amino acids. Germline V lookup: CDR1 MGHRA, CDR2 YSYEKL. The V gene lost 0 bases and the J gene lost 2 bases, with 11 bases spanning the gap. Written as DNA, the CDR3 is TGCGCCAGCAGCCAAGATTCGGTACAGGGCAATCAGCCCCAGCATTTT. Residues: CASSQDSVQGNQPQHF.

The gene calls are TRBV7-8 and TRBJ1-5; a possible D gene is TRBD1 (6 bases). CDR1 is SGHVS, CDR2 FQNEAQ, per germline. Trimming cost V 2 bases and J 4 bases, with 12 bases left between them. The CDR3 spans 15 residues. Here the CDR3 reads CASSLTGTPNQPQHF. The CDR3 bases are TGTGCCAGCAGCTTAACTGGGACACCGAATCAGCCCCAGCATTTT.

The CDR3 is CASSQDSGTDYGYTF. The CDR3 bases are TGCGCCAGCAGCCAAGACTCCGGGACAGACTATGGCTACACCTTC. The chain is built from TRBV4-1 and TRBJ1-2; TRBD1 matches 7 bases. Germline V gene sequence: CDR1 MGHRA, CDR2 YSYEKL. The CDR3 is 15 residues long. V lost 0 bases and J lost 3; bases outside the gene matches: 4.

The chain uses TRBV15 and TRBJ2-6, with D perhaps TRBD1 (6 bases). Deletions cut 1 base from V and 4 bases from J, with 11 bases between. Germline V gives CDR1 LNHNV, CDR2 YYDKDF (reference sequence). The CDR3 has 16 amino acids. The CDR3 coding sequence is TGTGCCACCAGCAGAGGAACAGGGTCCGGGGCCAACGTCCTGACTTTC. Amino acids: CATSRGTGSGANVLTF.

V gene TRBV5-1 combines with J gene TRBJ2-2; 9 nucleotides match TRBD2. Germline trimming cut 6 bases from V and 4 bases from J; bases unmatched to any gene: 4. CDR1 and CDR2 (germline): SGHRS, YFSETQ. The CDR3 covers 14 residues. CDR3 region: CASKAGGGTGELFF. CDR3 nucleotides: TGCGCCAGCAAAGCGGGGGGTGGCACCGGGGAGCTGTTTTTT.

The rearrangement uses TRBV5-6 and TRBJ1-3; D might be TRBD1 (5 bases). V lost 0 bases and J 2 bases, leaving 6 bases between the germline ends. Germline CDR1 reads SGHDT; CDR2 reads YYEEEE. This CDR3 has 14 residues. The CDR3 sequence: CASSLAGTGNTIYF. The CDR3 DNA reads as TGTGCCAGCAGCTTGGCAGGGACTGGAAACACCATATATTTT. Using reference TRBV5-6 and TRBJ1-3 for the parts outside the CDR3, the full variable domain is DAGVTQSPTHLIKTRGQQVTLRCSPKSGHDTVSWYQQALGQGPQFIFQYYEEEERQRGNFPDRFSGHQFPNYSSELNVNALLLGDSALYLCASSLAGTGNTIYFGEGSWLTVV.

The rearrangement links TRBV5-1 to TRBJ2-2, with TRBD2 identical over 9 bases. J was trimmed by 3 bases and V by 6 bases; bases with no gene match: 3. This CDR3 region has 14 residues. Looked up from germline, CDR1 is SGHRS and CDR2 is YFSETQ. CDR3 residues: CASTERGDTGELFF. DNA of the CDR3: TGCGCCAGCACTGAGCGGGGGGACACCGGGGAGCTGTTTTTT.

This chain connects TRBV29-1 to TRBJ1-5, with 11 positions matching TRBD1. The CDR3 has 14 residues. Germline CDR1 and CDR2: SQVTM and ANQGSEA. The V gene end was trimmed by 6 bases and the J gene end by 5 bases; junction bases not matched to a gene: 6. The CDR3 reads CSVKGQGVDQPQHF. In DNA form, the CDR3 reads TGCAGCGTAAAGGGACAGGGGGTCGATCAGCCCCAGCATTTT.

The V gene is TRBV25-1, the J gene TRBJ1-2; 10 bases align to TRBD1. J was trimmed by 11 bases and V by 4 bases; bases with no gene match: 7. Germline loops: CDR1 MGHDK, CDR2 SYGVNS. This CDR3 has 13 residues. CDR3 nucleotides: TGTGCCAGCAGTGGGGGACAGGGGATAGGTTACACCTTC. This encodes CASSGGQGIGYTF.

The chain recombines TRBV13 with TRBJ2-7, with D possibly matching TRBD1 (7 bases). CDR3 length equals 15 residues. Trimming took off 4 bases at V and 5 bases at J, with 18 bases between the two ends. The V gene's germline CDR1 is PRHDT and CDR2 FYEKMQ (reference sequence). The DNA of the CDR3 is TGTGCCAGCAGCTCCGACAGGGACTCGGTCCACGAGCAGTACTTC. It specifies CASSSDRDSVHEQYF.

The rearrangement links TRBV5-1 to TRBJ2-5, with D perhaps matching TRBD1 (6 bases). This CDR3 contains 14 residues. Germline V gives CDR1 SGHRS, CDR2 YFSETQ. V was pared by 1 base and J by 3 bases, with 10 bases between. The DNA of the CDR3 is TGCGCCAGCAGCTTGAGACAGGCGGAAGAGACCCAGTACTTC. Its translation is CASSLRQAEETQYF. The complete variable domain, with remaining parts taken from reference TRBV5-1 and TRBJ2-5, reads KAGVTQTPRYLIKTRGQQVTLSCSPISGHRSVSWYQQTPGQGLQFLFEYFSETQRNKGNFPGRFSGRQFSNSRSEMNVSTLELGDSALYLCASSLRQAEETQYFGPGTRLLVL.

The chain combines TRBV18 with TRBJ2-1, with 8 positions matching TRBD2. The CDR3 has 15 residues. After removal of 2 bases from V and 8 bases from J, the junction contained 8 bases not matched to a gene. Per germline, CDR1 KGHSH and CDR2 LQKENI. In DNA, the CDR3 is TGTGCCAGCTCACCAAGCCGGGGGGGCACGTATGAGCAGTTCTTC. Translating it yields CASSPSRGGTYEQFF.

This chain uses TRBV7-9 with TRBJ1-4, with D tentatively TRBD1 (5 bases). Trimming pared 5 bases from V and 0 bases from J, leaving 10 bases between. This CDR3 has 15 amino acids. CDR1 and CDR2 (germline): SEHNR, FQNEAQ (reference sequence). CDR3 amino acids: CASSPTGSTNEKLFF. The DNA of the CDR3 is TGTGCCAGCAGCCCCACAGGATCAACTAATGAAAAACTGTTTTTT.

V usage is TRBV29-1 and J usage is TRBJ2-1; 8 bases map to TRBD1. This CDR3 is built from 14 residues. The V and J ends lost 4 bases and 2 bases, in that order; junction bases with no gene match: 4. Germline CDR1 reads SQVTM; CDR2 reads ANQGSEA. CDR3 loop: CSVGRTGPYNEQFF. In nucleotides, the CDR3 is TGCAGCGTTGGACGGACAGGGCCCTACAATGAGCAGTTCTTC.